These 25 T cell receptor beta chains were sequenced from one sample in a study of T-cell memory formation after mild COVID-19. MiXCR, applied by TCRdb to the 5' RACE reads, yields one record per CDR3 protein. The sample lists 430,000 or so distinct CDR3 sequences, approximately 25% occurring once. Sequencing used PBMCs or a T cell subset sorted from them (not recorded which). The origin of the receptors is an adult woman who had mild COVID-19 (a few samples of this study predate the infection). Cell type and time point are not known.

This sequence joins TRBV12-3 or TRBV12-4 and TRBJ1-1; TRBD1 is a possible D gene (5 bases). V lost 4 bases to trimming and J lost 4 bases, with 19 bases between them. The CDR3 has 16 amino acids. CDR3 nucleotide sequence: TGTGCCAGCAGTTCCTCGAGTTGGGGGGACCGCACTGAAGCTTTCTTT. It codes for CASSSSSWGDRTEAFF.

The table lists this clonotype with a few counts. V and J are TRBV20-1 and TRBJ1-2; D might be TRBD1 (5 bases). Per germline, CDR1 DFQATT and CDR2 SNEGSKA (reference sequence). Trimming removed 0 bases from V and 6 bases from J, with 14 bases in between. The length of the CDR3 is 14 residues. CDR3 nucleotides: TGCAGTGCTAGAGATCGGGGGAAAGGGAATGGCTACACCTTC. As protein: CSARDRGKGNGYTF.

This rearrangement joins TRBV5-4 to TRBJ2-7; D gene uncertain. Germline CDR1 reads SGHNT; CDR2 reads YYREEE (reference sequence). The V end was cut by 3 bases, the J end by 3 bases, with 16 bases between. The CDR3 has 15 residues. CDR3 loop: CASSSTPDKNYEQYF. The CDR3 DNA reads TGTGCCAGCAGCTCCACCCCTGACAAAAACTACGAGCAGTACTTC.

The rearrangement uses TRBV20-1 and TRBJ2-5; the match to TRBD2 covers 7 bases. The germline V gene encodes CDR1 DFQATT and CDR2 SNEGSKA (reference sequence). With 5 bases clipped from V and 2 bases from J, the junction kept 8 bases outside the gene matches. The CDR3 totals 14 residues. The CDR3 coding sequence is TGCAGTGCTCCACTAGCGCAAGGACAAGAGACCCAGTACTTC. Protein: CSAPLAQGQETQYF.

This clonotype was detected only a few times. The chain couples TRBV7-8 to TRBJ2-3; tentatively, D is TRBD2 (7 bases). The CDR3 extends over 17 amino acids. V dropped 3 bases and J dropped 2 bases, with 18 bases sitting between them. Germline lookup yields CDR1 SGHVS and CDR2 FQNEAQ. The CDR3 sequence: CASSFYAGAITTDTQYF. The CDR3 region has the DNA TGTGCCAGCAGCTTTTACGCGGGGGCTATAACCACAGATACGCAGTATTTT. The variable domain in full, completed from reference TRBV7-8 and TRBJ2-3, reads GAGVSQSPRYKVAKRGQDVALRCDPISGHVSLFWYQQALGQGPEFLTYFQNEAQLDKSGLPSDRFFAERPEGSVSTLKIQRTQQEDSAVYLCASSFYAGAITTDTQYFGPGTRLTVL.

The V gene is TRBV5-1, the J gene TRBJ1-2; D uncertain. The CDR3 spans 13 residues. Germline V CDR1 and CDR2: SGHRS, YFSETQ. V lost 4 bases to trimming and J lost 4 bases, with 11 bases between them. CDR3 loop: CASSPQDIYGYTF. CDR3 bases: TGCGCCAGCAGCCCCCAGGATATCTATGGCTACACCTTC.

This clonotype has more than one count but fewer than ten. CDR3 protein: CASSFTRGQGGTEAFF. The DNA of the CDR3 is TGTGCCAGCAGCTTCACCCGAGGACAGGGGGGCACTGAAGCTTTCTTT. The chain uses TRBV7-2 and TRBJ1-1; TRBD1 matches at 10 bases. Germline CDR1 and CDR2: SGHTA and FQGNSA. The J segment lost 4 bases and the V segment lost 3 bases, leaving 8 bases of the junction unmatched. The CDR3 runs to 16 residues.

This sequence joins TRBV29-1 and TRBJ1-1, with 9 bases fitting TRBD1. CDR1 is SQVTM, CDR2 ANQGSEA, per germline. The CDR3 length is 12 residues. V shed 7 bases, J shed 4 bases, and the junction held 4 bases outside the gene matches. The CDR3 spells CSATTGGTEAFF. The CDR3 coding sequence is TGCAGCGCCACGACAGGGGGCACTGAAGCTTTCTTT.

This clonotype was counted only a few times. The V and J genes are TRBV7-3 and TRBJ2-3; no firm D call. Germline V lookup: CDR1 SGHTA, CDR2 FQGTGA. The CDR3 totals 15 residues. V was shortened by 5 bases and J by 1 base, with 13 bases between the two germline ends. The CDR3 region has the DNA TGTGCCAGCAGCCCAACGACCGGACGCACAGATACGCAGTATTTT. Amino acid sequence: CASSPTTGRTDTQYF.

The gene calls are TRBV5-4 and TRBJ2-1; the match to TRBD1 covers 12 bases. J gave up 6 bases and V 4 bases, and 5 bases lay outside the gene matches. This CDR3 comprises 15 residues. Germline-derived CDR1 and CDR2 are SGHNT and YYREEE (reference sequence). CDR3 DNA: TGTGCCAGCAGCGTCCGGGACAGGGGGCTCAATGAGCAGTTCTTC. As protein: CASSVRDRGLNEQFF.

V gene TRBV6-1 combines with J gene TRBJ2-1; 10 bases agree with TRBD1. This CDR3 is 15 amino acids long. Germline CDR1 and CDR2: MNHNS and SASEGT. Germline trimming cut 2 bases from V and 8 bases from J; bases unmatched to any gene: 6. In nucleotides, the CDR3 is TGTGCCAGCAGTGAATTTAGGGACAGGGGTCATGAGCAGTTCTTC. It specifies CASSEFRDRGHEQFF.

The chain has TRBV29-1 and TRBJ2-5, with no clear D. V shed 3 bases and J shed 7 bases, with 3 bases lying between them. The CDR3 has 9 amino acids. Germline V CDR1 and CDR2: SQVTM, ANQGSEA. The chain's CDR3 is CSVEGTQYF. CDR3 nucleotides: TGCAGCGTTGAGGGGACCCAGTACTTC.

The V and J genes are TRBV6-4 and TRBJ2-3, with unresolved D. V was cut by 2 bases and J by 3 bases, with 6 bases left in between. The CDR3 runs to 13 residues. Germline values: CDR1 MRHNA, CDR2 SNTAGT. CDR3 in DNA: TGTGCCAGCAGTGACAGCCCGACAGATACGCAGTATTTT. Its translation is CASSDSPTDTQYF.

This sequence joins TRBV2 and TRBJ2-7, with 9 bases lining up with TRBD1. The germline V gene encodes CDR1 SNHLY and CDR2 FYNNEI. CDR3 length: 15 amino acids. V gave up 5 bases and J gave up 5 bases; unmatched junction bases: 10. The CDR3 spells CASSSTGGAIDEQYF. As DNA, the CDR3 is TGTGCCAGCAGTTCAACAGGGGGCGCAATAGACGAGCAGTACTTC.

The CDR3 protein is CSAGSVGETQYF. The CDR3, as DNA: TGCAGCGCCGGCAGCGTCGGAGAGACCCAGTACTTC. The chain is built from TRBV29-1 and TRBJ2-5, with no clear D. V was clipped by 7 bases and J by 4 bases, with 13 bases between them. The CDR3 covers 12 residues. Germline CDR1 and CDR2: SQVTM and ANQGSEA.

This clonotype was observed a handful of times. This rearrangement joins TRBV29-1 to TRBJ2-5; TRBD1 matches 9 bases. This CDR3 has 14 amino acids. Trimming at V came to 1 base and at J to 7 bases, leaving 7 bases not matched to a gene. Germline CDR1 reads SQVTM; CDR2 reads ANQGSEA. CDR3 residues: CSVEVGDRVGTQYF. CDR3 nucleotide sequence: TGCAGCGTTGAAGTAGGGGACAGGGTCGGGACCCAGTACTTC.

This clonotype turned up a few times. This chain joins TRBV5-1 and TRBJ1-1, with a possible D match to TRBD1 (5 bases). Trimming pared 0 bases from V and 2 bases from J, leaving 11 bases between. The CDR3 has 15 residues. Per germline, CDR1 SGHRS and CDR2 YFSETQ. The CDR3 reads CASSLARGPNTEAFF. The CDR3 region has the DNA TGCGCCAGCAGCTTGGCAAGGGGACCAAACACTGAAGCTTTCTTT.

This clonotype was recorded a few times. The CDR3 spells CASSFRLAALANTGELFF. The CDR3, as DNA: TGTGCCAGCAGCTTTAGACTAGCAGCGCTCGCCAACACCGGGGAGCTGTTTTTT. The chain links TRBV7-9 to TRBJ2-2, with 7 bases matching TRBD2. The CDR3 contains 18 residues. Germline V gene lookup returns CDR1 SEHNR and CDR2 FQNEAQ (reference sequence). Germline trimming cut 3 bases from V and 2 bases from J; bases unmatched to any gene: 12.

The chain uses TRBV18 and TRBJ2-1; D call uncertain. Germline-derived CDR1 and CDR2 are KGHSH and LQKENI. V lost 3 bases, J lost 5 bases, and 8 bases lay in between. This CDR3 is built from 13 residues. The CDR3 sequence: CASSPAIDNEQFF. DNA of the CDR3: TGTGCCAGCTCACCTGCCATCGACAATGAGCAGTTCTTC.

V usage is TRBV15 and J usage is TRBJ2-5; D may be TRBD1 (6 bases). From germline, CDR1 is LNHNV and CDR2 YYDKDF (reference sequence). This CDR3 is built from 14 residues. V was clipped by 1 base and J by 5 bases, with 11 bases between them. CDR3 sequence: CATSRGGGVETQYF. The CDR3 DNA is TGTGCCACCAGCAGAGGAGGGGGTGTCGAGACCCAGTACTTC. The full variable domain, in which reference TRBV15 and TRBJ2-5 provide the parts outside the CDR3, is DAMVIQNPRYQVTQFGKPVTLSCSQTLNHNVMYWYQQKSSQAPKLLFHYYDKDFNNEADTPDNFQSRRPNTSFCFLDIRSPGLGDTAMYLCATSRGGGVETQYFGPGTRLLVL.

This sequence joins TRBV12-3 or TRBV12-4 and TRBJ2-2; D remains ambiguous. This CDR3 contains 13 residues. V lost 5 bases and J lost 5, with 9 bases in between. CDR3 sequence: CASSMFKTGELFF. The CDR3 DNA sequence: TGTGCCAGCAGTATGTTCAAGACCGGGGAGCTGTTTTTT.

This clonotype was found a few times. The chain couples TRBV4-2 to TRBJ2-7; the D is unclear. Germline V CDR1 and CDR2: LGHNA, YNFKEQ. The CDR3 length is 15 residues. Trimming pared 0 bases from V and 2 bases from J, leaving 11 bases between. Here the CDR3 reads CASSQDRSLAYEQYF. The CDR3 DNA reads as TGTGCCAGCAGCCAAGATAGATCGTTGGCCTACGAGCAGTACTTC.

The chain recombines TRBV29-1 with TRBJ2-5, with D perhaps being TRBD1 or TRBD2 (5 bases each). Trimming shortened V by 3 bases and J by 0 bases, and 11 bases separated the two germline ends. CDR1 and CDR2 from the germline V gene are SQVTM and ANQGSEA. This CDR3 has 14 amino acids. The CDR3 reads CSVEGRTYQETQYF. The CDR3 DNA reads TGCAGCGTTGAGGGGCGGACTTACCAAGAGACCCAGTACTTC.

This clonotype was seen a few times. The chain couples TRBV19 to TRBJ1-5; TRBD1 aligns across 8 bases. The V segment lost 1 base and the J segment 6 bases; nucleotides outside the gene matches: 5. Germline V gene sequence: CDR1 LNHDA, CDR2 SQIVND (reference sequence). This CDR3 has 15 residues. The CDR3 sequence: CASSIGRQGSQPQHF. The CDR3 nucleotides read TGTGCCAGTAGTATAGGACGACAGGGGAGTCAGCCCCAGCATTTT.

This chain uses TRBV20-1 with TRBJ1-1, with D maybe TRBD1 (5 bases). Germline CDR1 and CDR2: DFQATT and SNEGSKA (reference sequence). V dropped 2 bases and J dropped 4 bases, with 11 bases sitting between them. CDR3 size: 13 residues. This CDR3 reads CSARFGDRTEAFF. DNA of the CDR3: TGCAGTGCTAGATTCGGGGACCGCACTGAAGCTTTCTTT.